This T cell receptor beta chain was captured in a study of graft-versus-host responses after intestinal transplantation. Notes on this clone: What it binds is not known.

Repertoires were generated with immunoSEQ multiplex PCR, while TCRdb's copy carries only in-frame clones and drops some. The table lists over 100,000 clones, roughly 87% of them singletons, with approximately 0.88% in the top ten. This clonotype was sampled from a human donor who received an intestinal transplant. The sequences come from unstimulated CD4+ T cells sorted from spleen or lymph node cells, collected before intestinal transplant.

The CDR3 sequence: CASSGEGPGEQFF. In nucleotides, the CDR3 is TGTGCCAGCAGTGGCGAAGGGCCGGGTGAGCAGTTCTTC. The V gene is TRBV2, the J gene TRBJ2-1; the D is unclear. The CDR3 totals 13 residues. V shed 4 bases and J shed 9 bases, with 13 bases lying between them. Germline loops: CDR1 SNHLY, CDR2 FYNNEI.